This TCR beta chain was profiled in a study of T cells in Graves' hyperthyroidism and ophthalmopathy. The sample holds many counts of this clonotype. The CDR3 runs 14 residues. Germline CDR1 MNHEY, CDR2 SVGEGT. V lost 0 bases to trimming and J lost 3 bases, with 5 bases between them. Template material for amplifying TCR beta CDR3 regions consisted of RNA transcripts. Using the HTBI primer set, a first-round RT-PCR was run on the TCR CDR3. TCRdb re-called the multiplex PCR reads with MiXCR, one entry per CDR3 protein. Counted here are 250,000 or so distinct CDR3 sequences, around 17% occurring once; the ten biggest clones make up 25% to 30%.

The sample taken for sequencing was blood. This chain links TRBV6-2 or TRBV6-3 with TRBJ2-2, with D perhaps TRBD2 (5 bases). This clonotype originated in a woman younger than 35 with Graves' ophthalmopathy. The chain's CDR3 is CASSYSLDTGELFF. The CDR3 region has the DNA TGTGCCAGCAGTTACTCACTAGACACCGGGGAGCTGTTTTTT.